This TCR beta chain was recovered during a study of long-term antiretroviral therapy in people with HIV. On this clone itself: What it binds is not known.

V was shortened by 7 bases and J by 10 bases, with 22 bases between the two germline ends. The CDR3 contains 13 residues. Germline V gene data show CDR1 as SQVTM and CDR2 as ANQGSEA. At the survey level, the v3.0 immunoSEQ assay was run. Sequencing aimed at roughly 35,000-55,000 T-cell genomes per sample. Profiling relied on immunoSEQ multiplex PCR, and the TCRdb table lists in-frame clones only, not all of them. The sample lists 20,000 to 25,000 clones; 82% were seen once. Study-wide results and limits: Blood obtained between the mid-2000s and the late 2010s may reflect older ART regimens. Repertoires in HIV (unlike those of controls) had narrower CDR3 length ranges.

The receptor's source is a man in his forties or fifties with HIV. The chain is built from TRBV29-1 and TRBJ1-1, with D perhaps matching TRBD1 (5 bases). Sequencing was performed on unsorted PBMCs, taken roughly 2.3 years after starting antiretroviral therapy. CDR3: CSAWGMGTQGAFF. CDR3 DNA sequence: TGCAGCGCCTGGGGAATGGGGACTCAGGGAGCTTTCTTT.